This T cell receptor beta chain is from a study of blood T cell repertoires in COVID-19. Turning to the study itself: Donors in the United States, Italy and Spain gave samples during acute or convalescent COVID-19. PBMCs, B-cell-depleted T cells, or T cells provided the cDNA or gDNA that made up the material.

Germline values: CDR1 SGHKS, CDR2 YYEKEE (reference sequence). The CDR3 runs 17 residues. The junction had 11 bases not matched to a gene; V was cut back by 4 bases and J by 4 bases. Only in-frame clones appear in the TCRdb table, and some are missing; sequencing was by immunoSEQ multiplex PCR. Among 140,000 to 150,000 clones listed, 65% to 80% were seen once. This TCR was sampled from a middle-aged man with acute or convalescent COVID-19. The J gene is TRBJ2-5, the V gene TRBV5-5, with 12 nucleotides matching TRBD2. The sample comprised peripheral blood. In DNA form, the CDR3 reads TGTGCCAGCAGCGCCAAAAGACTAGCGGGGGAAGGAGAGACCCAGTACTTC. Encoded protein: CASSAKRLAGEGETQYF. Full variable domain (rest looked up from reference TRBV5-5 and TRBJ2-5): DAGVTQSPTHLIKTRGQQVTLRCSPISGHKSVSWYQQVLGQGPQFIFQYYEKEERGRGNFPDRFSARQFPNYSSELNVNALLLGDSALYLCASSAKRLAGEGETQYFGPGTRLLVL.